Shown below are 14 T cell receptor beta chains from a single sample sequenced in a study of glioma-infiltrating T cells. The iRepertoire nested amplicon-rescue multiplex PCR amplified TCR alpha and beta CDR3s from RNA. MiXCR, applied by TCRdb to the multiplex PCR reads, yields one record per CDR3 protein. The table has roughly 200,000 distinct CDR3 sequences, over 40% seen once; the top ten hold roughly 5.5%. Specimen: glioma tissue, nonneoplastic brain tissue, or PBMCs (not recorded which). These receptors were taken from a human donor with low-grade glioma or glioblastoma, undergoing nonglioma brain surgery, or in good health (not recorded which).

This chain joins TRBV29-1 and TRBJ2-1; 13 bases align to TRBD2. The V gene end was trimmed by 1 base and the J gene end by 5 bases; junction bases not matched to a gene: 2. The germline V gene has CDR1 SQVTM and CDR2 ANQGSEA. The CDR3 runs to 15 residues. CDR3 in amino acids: CSVEGTSGSNNEQFF. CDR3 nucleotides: TGCAGCGTTGAAGGGACTAGCGGGAGTAACAATGAGCAGTTCTTC.

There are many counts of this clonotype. Here the CDR3 DNA reads TGCAGTGCCAGACTAGCGGGAGGAACAGATACGCAGTATTTT. It encodes CSARLAGGTDTQYF. The V call is TRBV20-1, the J call TRBJ2-3, with 13 bases that match TRBD2. The V gene's germline CDR1 is DFQATT and CDR2 SNEGSKA (reference sequence). The CDR3 has 14 residues. Trimming removed 6 bases from V and 3 bases from J; junction bases left unmatched: 3.

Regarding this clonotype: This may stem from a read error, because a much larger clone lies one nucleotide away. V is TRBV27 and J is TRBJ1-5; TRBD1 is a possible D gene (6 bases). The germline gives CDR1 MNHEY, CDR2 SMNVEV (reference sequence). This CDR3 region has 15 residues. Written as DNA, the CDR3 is TGTGCCAGCAGCCTAACGGACAGCCTACATCAGCACCAGCATTTT. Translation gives CASSLTDSLHQHQHF.

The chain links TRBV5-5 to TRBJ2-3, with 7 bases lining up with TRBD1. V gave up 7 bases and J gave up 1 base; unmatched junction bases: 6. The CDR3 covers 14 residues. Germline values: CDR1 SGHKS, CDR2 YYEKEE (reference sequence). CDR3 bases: TGTGCCAGCGGAGAGGGGGCCGGCACAGATACGCAGTATTTT. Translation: CASGEGAGTDTQYF.

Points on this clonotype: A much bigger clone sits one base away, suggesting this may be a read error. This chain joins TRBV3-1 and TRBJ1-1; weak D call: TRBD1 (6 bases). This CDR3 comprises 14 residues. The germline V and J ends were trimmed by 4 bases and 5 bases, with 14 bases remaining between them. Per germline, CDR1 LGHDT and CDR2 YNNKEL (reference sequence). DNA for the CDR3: TGTGCCAGCAGCCTCCGGGAGAGGGGGACTGAAGCTTTCTTT. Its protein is CASSLRERGTEAFF.

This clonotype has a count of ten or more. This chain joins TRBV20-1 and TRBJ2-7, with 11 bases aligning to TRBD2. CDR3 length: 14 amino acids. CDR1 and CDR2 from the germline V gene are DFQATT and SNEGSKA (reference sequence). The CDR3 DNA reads TGCAGCGCAACTACTAGCGGGAGTGTAGGTGAGCAGTACTTC. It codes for CSATTSGSVGEQYF.

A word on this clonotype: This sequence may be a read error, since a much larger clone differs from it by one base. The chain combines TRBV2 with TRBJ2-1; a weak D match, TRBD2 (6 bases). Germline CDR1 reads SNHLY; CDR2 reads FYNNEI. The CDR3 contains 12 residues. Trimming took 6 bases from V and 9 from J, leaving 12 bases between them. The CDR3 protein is CASRETRAEQFF. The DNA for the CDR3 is TGTGCCAGCAGGGAGACTAGGGCTGAGCAGTTCTTC.

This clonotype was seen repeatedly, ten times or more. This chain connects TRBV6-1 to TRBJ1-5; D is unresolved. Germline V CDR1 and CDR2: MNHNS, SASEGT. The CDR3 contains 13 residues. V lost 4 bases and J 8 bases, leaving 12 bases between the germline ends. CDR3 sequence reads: CASSAEGIKPQHF. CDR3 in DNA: TGTGCCAGCAGTGCTGAGGGAATCAAGCCCCAGCATTTT.

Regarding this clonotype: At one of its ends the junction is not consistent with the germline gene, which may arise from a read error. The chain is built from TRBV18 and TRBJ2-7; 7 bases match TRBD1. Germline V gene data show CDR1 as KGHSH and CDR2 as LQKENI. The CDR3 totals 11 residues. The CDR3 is CASSTGDEQYF. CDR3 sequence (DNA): TGTGCCAGCTCCACAGGGGACGAGCAGTACTTT.

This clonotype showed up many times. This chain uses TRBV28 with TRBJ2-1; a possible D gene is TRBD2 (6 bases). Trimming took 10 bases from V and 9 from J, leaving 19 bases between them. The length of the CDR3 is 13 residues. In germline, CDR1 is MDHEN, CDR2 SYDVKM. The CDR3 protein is CAIRPYIGGEQFF. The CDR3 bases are TGTGCCATCAGGCCTTACATCGGGGGTGAGCAGTTCTTC.

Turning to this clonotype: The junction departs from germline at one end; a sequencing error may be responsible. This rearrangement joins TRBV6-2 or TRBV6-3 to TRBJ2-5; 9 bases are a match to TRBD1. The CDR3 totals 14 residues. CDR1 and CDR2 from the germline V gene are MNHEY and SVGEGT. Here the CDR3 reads CASSSQDRGKTKYF. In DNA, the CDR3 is TGCGCCAGCAGTTCACAAGACAGGGGGAAGACCAAGTACTTC.

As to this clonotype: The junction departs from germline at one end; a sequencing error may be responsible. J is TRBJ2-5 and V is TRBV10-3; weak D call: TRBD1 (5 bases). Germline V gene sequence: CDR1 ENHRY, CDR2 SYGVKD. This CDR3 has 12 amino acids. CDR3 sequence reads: CAIRAGSETKYF. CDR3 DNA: TGTGCCATCAGGGCAGGGTCAGAGACCAAGTACTTC.

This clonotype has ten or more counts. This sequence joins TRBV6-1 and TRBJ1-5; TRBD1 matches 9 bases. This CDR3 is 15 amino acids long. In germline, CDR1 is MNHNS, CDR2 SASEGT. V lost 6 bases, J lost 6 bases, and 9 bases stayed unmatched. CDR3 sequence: CASRAGQGFGQPQHF. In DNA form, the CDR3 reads TGTGCCAGCAGAGCCGGACAGGGGTTCGGTCAGCCCCAGCATTTT.

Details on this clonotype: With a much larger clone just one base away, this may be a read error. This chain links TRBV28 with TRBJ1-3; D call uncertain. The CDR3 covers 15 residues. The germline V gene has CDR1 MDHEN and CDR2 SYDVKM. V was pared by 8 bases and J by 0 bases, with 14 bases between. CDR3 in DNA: TGTGCCAGCTTTAGCGCCTCTATCTCTGGAAACACCATATATTTT. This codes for CASFSASISGNTIYF.